This TCR beta chain was recovered during a study of blood T cell repertoires in COVID-19. Turning to the study itself: Italy, Spain and the United States were the sources of the convalescent and acute COVID-19 samples. The analysed material was cDNA or gDNA that came from T cells, B-cell-depleted T cells, or PBMCs.

This clone was found a few times. V lost 4 bases to trimming and J lost 1 base, with 10 bases between them. Germline V gives CDR1 SQVTM, CDR2 ANQGSEA. This CDR3 has 13 amino acids. Repertoires were generated with immunoSEQ multiplex PCR, while TCRdb's copy carries only in-frame clones and drops some. Here the sample spans 200,000 or so clones, roughly 79% being singletons. Sequenced sample: peripheral blood. This TCR came from a woman over 75 with COVID-19, enrolled during active disease. The chain couples TRBV29-1 to TRBJ2-5; possible D gene TRBD1, 6 bases. This CDR3 reads CSVAGRGQETQYF. In DNA, the CDR3 is TGCAGCGTTGCCGGCAGGGGCCAAGAGACCCAGTACTTC.